The 20 T cell receptor beta chains below come from one sample, sequenced in a study of shared clonotypes between healthy human individuals. Only in-frame clones appear in the TCRdb table, and some are missing; sequencing was by immunoSEQ multiplex PCR. The data show about 1 million clones, about 77% seen once. The sequenced material came from memory CD4+ T cells sorted from blood. Subset: CD45RA-negative fraction. The receptors derive from a man aged 18 to 29 in good health.

This clone was detected only a few times. This chain joins TRBV28 and TRBJ1-5; D is unclear. Looked up from germline, CDR1 is MDHEN and CDR2 is SYDVKM. The V end lost 6 bases, the J end lost 15 bases, and 24 bases lay between the germline ends. This CDR3 is built from 14 residues. The CDR3 loop is CASSRTDKKGIRHF. In DNA, the CDR3 is TGTGCCAGCAGCCGGACTGATAAGAAGGGTATCCGGCATTTT.

In this sample, this clone turned up once. The rearrangement links TRBV15 to TRBJ2-1, with 9 bases fitting TRBD2. The CDR3 is made up of 13 amino acids. J lost 6 bases, V lost 4 bases, and 1 base had no gene match. Germline assignment: CDR1 LNHNV and CDR2 YYDKDF (reference sequence). The CDR3 sequence is CATSNSGGNEQFF. As DNA, the CDR3 is TGTGCCACCAGCAATAGCGGGGGCAATGAGCAGTTCTTC.

This clone was counted between two and nine times. This sample includes further DNA sequences coding for the same CDR3. This chain joins TRBV19 and TRBJ1-5, with no clear D. From germline, CDR1 is LNHDA and CDR2 SQIVND (reference sequence). Trimming removed 4 bases from V and 3 bases from J, with 7 bases in between. The CDR3 is 13 amino acids. The CDR3 sequence: CASSRGNNQPQHF. CDR3 bases: TGTGCCAGTAGTAGGGGTAACAATCAGCCCCAGCATTTT.

The rearrangement uses TRBV30 and TRBJ1-2; 9 positions match TRBD1. The CDR3 extends over 13 amino acids. Looked up from germline, CDR1 is GTSNPN and CDR2 is SVGIG (reference sequence). The ends lost 7 bases at V and 7 bases at J; junction bases unmatched: 10. Here the CDR3 DNA reads TGTGCCTCCCGAGCCGGGACAGGGACTGGCTACACCTTC. Translation gives CASRAGTGTGYTF.

The chain couples TRBV19 to TRBJ1-1; TRBD1 matches at 8 bases. This CDR3 comprises 15 residues. The germline V gene encodes CDR1 LNHDA and CDR2 SQIVND (reference sequence). Trimming at V came to 3 bases and at J to 5 bases, leaving 8 bases not matched to a gene. The CDR3 region has the DNA TGTGCCAGTAGTATGGCAGGGGGCGGCGGGACTGAAGCTTTCTTT. It specifies CASSMAGGGGTEAFF. Filled out from reference TRBV19 and TRBJ1-1, the complete variable domain reads DGGITQSPKYLFRKEGQNVTLSCEQNLNHDAMYWYRQDPGQGLRLIYYSQIVNDFQKGDIAEGYSVSREKKESFPLTVTSAQKNPTAFYLCASSMAGGGGTEAFFGQGTRLTVV.

The chain uses TRBV19 and TRBJ1-5, with 10 bases identical to TRBD1. Germline V gene data show CDR1 as LNHDA and CDR2 as SQIVND (reference sequence). The CDR3 consists of 16 residues. V lost 6 bases, J lost 8 bases, and 13 bases stayed unmatched. This CDR3 reads CASRTPGQGRGEPQHF. The CDR3 DNA is TGTGCCAGTAGGACCCCGGGACAGGGGAGAGGAGAGCCCCAGCATTTT. Full variable domain (rest looked up from reference TRBV19 and TRBJ1-5): DGGITQSPKYLFRKEGQNVTLSCEQNLNHDAMYWYRQDPGQGLRLIYYSQIVNDFQKGDIAEGYSVSREKKESFPLTVTSAQKNPTAFYLCASRTPGQGRGEPQHFGDGTRLSIL.

The chain couples TRBV5-1 to TRBJ1-1, with D perhaps TRBD1 (5 bases). This CDR3 contains 17 residues. The germline CDR1 and CDR2 sequences are SGHRS and YFSETQ. V was pared by 1 base and J by 6 bases, with 22 bases between. CDR3 in amino acids: CASSLTTEEGRVPEAFF. The CDR3 nucleotides read TGCGCCAGCAGCTTGACGACGGAGGAGGGGCGCGTTCCTGAAGCTTTCTTT.

The V and J genes are TRBV29-1 and TRBJ2-5; 8 bases match TRBD1. This CDR3 contains 14 residues. V shed 0 bases and J 7 bases; nucleotides not matched to a gene: 7. The germline V gene has CDR1 SQVTM and CDR2 ANQGSEA. CDR3 protein: CSVEDVPGGMTQYF. The DNA of the CDR3 is TGCAGCGTTGAAGATGTCCCAGGGGGCATGACCCAGTACTTC.

This clone appeared a few times. The V gene is TRBV4-1, the J gene TRBJ2-7, with D hard to call. The CDR3 extends over 17 amino acids. The V and J ends lost 0 bases and 1 base respectively, with 16 bases between them. Germline values: CDR1 MGHRA, CDR2 YSYEKL. As DNA, the CDR3 is TGCGCCAGCAGCCAAGATAAAGACATTCTAAGGTCCTACGAGCAGTACTTC. Protein: CASSQDKDILRSYEQYF.

The J gene is TRBJ2-1, the V gene TRBV28; D may match TRBD1 or TRBD2 (6 bases each). The V end was cut by 10 bases, the J end by 1 base, with 17 bases between. CDR3 length: 15 residues. The germline V gene encodes CDR1 MDHEN and CDR2 SYDVKM. The CDR3 DNA reads as TGTGCCACCCGGGGGCAGGAGAGGTCCTACAATGAGCAGTTCTTC. Translated: CATRGQERSYNEQFF.

The chain has TRBV10-1 and TRBJ2-3; D unclear. V was clipped by 0 bases and J by 14 bases, with 12 bases between them. Germline CDR1 reads WNHNN; CDR2 reads SYGVQD (reference sequence). The CDR3 has 12 residues. Here the CDR3 reads CASSESGQPRYF. CDR3 DNA: TGCGCCAGCAGTGAGTCTGGCCAGCCACGGTATTTT.

The chain carries TRBV9 and TRBJ2-3; TRBD2 matches at 16 bases. The CDR3 runs 17 residues. V lost 3 bases, J lost 5 bases, and 6 bases stayed unmatched. Looked up from germline, CDR1 is SGDLS and CDR2 is YYNGEE. CDR3 nucleotides: TGTGCCAGCAGCGCCGGGACTAGCGGGAGGGTTGTAGATACGCAGTATTTT. It encodes CASSAGTSGRVVDTQYF.

V gene TRBV21-1 combines with J gene TRBJ1-6. TRBV21-1 is annotated as a pseudogene. The CDR3 runs 14 residues. The CDR3 DNA reads TGTGCCAGCAGCTGGGAGGGGTATAATTCACCCCTCCACTTT. This codes for CASSWEGYNSPLHF.

The sample holds a few counts of this clone. The chain carries TRBV6-4 and TRBJ2-7; 9 nucleotides match TRBD1. The junction had 12 bases not matched to a gene; V was cut back by 6 bases and J by 6 bases. Germline assignment: CDR1 MRHNA and CDR2 SNTAGT. This CDR3 has 15 amino acids. The CDR3 bases are TGTGCCAGCAGGACCCCGCGGACAGGGGCTTTCGAGCAGTACTTC. Its protein product is CASRTPRTGAFEQYF.

This clone was detected only a few times. The chain joins TRBV5-6 to TRBJ2-7; weak D call: TRBD1 (5 bases). Germline V CDR1 and CDR2: SGHDT, YYEEEE. Trimming stripped 6 bases from V and 6 bases from J, with 13 bases between. CDR3 length equals 12 residues. The CDR3 is CASKGQVGEQYF. DNA of the CDR3: TGTGCCAGCAAGGGGCAGGTTGGCGAGCAGTACTTC.

The genes are TRBV15 and TRBJ2-5, with D perhaps being TRBD1 or TRBD2 (5 bases each). Germline-derived CDR1 and CDR2 are LNHNV and YYDKDF (reference sequence). V lost 1 base and J 3 bases, leaving 15 bases between the germline ends. The CDR3 has 16 residues. The CDR3 DNA reads as TGTGCCACCAGCAGAGGGACAACTGGGGGTAAAGAGACCCAGTACTTC. Residues: CATSRGTTGGKETQYF.

This clone occurred a few times. This rearrangement joins TRBV9 to TRBJ1-3; tentatively, D is TRBD1 (6 bases). Germline values: CDR1 SGDLS, CDR2 YYNGEE. Deletions cut 3 bases from V and 1 base from J, with 11 bases between. The CDR3 spans 15 residues. The CDR3 is CASSARGESGNTIYF. The CDR3 DNA is TGTGCCAGCAGCGCCAGGGGTGAGTCTGGAAACACCATATATTTT.

The chain uses TRBV10-3 and TRBJ2-4, with 7 nucleotides matching TRBD1. The ends lost 11 bases at V and 5 bases at J; junction bases unmatched: 12. Per the germline V gene, CDR1 is ENHRY and CDR2 is SYGVKD. The CDR3 spans 14 residues. CDR3 sequence reads: CAVSDSGGENIQYF. The CDR3 DNA reads as TGTGCCGTCTCAGATTCAGGGGGAGAAAACATTCAGTACTTC.

This clone showed up just a few times. Only one base separates this from a far larger clonotype, so it likely reflects a read error. The gene calls are TRBV19 and TRBJ2-2; weak D call: TRBD1 (6 bases). V was cut by 0 bases and J by 7 bases, with 6 bases left in between. This CDR3 is 13 amino acids long. The germline CDR1 and CDR2 sequences are LNHDA and SQIVND (reference sequence). This chain's CDR3 is CASSIDRGGELFF. DNA for the CDR3: TGTGCCAGTAGTATAGACAGGGGCGGGGAGCTGTTTTTT. Together with reference TRBV19 and TRBJ2-2, the CDR3 gives the full variable domain: DGGITQSPKYLFRKEGQNVTLSCEQNLNHDAMYWYRQDPGQGLRLIYYSQIVNDFQKGDIAEGYSVSREKKESFPLTVTSAQKNPTAFYLCASSIDRGGELFFGEGSRLTVL.

The chain carries TRBV2 and TRBJ2-7, with D possibly matching TRBD1 (6 bases). The V gene lost 7 bases and the J gene lost 2 bases, with 9 bases spanning the gap. Germline lookup yields CDR1 SNHLY and CDR2 FYNNEI. The CDR3 runs to 12 residues. The CDR3 DNA is TGTGCCAGCAACCAGGGGACCTACGAGCAGTACTTC. This sequence encodes CASNQGTYEQYF.